The clone carrying this T cell receptor beta chain was counted between two and nine times. Its antigen is currently unknown. Alongside a J-beta primer mix, a sample-barcoded 5' primer served in a second PCR lasting about 7 to 12 cycles. TCRdb re-called the 5' RACE reads through MiXCR, storing one row per CDR3 protein. Of about 1.5 million distinct CDR3 sequences in the sample, 35% to 45% were seen once. The sample belongs to a study of blood T cells in healthy people across ages. Looking at the study overall: In model experiments, template switching was able to capture about one barcoded beta molecule for every two T cells that were present.

Notes on the study in general: Greater diversity and more naive CD4+ cells were seen in long-lived donors than in aged donors.

This sequence was found in a woman aged 18-35 years in good health. The sequencing sample was made of blood.

The CDR3 reads CASSLVQGGEAFF. In nucleotides, the CDR3 is TGTGCCAGCAGCTTAGTACAGGGAGGTGAAGCTTTCTTT. The chain links TRBV7-2 to TRBJ1-1, with TRBD1 as a possible D gene (6 bases). The CDR3 loop spans 13 amino acids. The germline gives CDR1 SGHTA, CDR2 FQGNSA. V was cut by 1 base and J by 7 bases, with 10 bases left in between.